The T cell receptor (beta chain) under discussion was sequenced for a study of regulatory T cells in long-lasting Graves disease. The germline V gene encodes CDR1 SGHDN and CDR2 FVKESK. The V segment lost 0 bases and the J segment 8 bases; nucleotides outside the gene matches: 4. This CDR3 region has 15 residues. For TCR beta, libraries came from iRepertoire HTBI primers and Arm-PCR of CDR3 regions. In TCRdb, the multiplex PCR reads were re-called with MiXCR into one record per CDR3 protein. The profile shows under 500,000 distinct CDR3 sequences, approximately 16% of them singletons. Time point indicated: newly diagnosed GD, antithyroid drugs for less than 3 months. The authors made the TCR library using RNA they extracted from PBMCs. In Xi'an, China, an endocrinology department was the source of patients. This clonotype was detected only a few times. The data were also submitted as part of a second study, on T cells in Graves' hyperthyroidism and ophthalmopathy.

This receptor was identified in a woman aged 25 to 39 with Graves disease. The rearrangement links TRBV14 to TRBJ2-1, with 10 nucleotides matching TRBD2. The input for sequencing was peripheral blood mononuclear cells (PBMCs), taken at new diagnosis, from a patient treated with antithyroid drugs. The CDR3 DNA sequence: TGTGCCAGCAGCCAAGATTTCCTAGCGGGAGATGAGCAGTTCTTC. Its translation: CASSQDFLAGDEQFF.